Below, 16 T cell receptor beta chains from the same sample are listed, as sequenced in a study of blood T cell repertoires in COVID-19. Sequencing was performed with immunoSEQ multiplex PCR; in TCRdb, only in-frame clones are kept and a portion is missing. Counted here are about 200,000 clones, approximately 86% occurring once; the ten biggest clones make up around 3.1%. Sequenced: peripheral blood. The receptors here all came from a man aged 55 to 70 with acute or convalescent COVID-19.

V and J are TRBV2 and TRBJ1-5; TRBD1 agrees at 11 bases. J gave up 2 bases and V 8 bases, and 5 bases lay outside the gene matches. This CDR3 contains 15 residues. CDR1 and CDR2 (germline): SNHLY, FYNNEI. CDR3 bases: TGTGCCAGCGGTGGGGACAGGGGGGGCAATCAGCCCCAGCATTTT. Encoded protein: CASGGDRGGNQPQHF.

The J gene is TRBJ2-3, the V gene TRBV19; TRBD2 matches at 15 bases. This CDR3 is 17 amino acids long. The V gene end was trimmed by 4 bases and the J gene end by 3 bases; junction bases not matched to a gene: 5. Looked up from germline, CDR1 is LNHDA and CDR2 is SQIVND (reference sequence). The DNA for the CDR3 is TGTGCCAGTAGTAGGACTAGCGGGGGGGCCGGGACAGATACGCAGTATTTT. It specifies CASSRTSGGAGTDTQYF.

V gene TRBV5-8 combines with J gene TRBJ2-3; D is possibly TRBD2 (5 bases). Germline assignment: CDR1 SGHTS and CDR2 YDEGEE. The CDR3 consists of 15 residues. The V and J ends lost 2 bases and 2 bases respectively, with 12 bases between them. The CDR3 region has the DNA TGTGCCAGCAGCTTTTCGGGGTCCACCACAGATACGCAGTATTTT. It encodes CASSFSGSTTDTQYF. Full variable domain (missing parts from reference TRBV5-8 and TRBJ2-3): EAGVTQSPTHLIKTRGQQATLRCSPISGHTSVYWYQQALGLGLQFLLWYDEGEERNRGNFPPRFSGRQFPNYSSELNVNALELEDSALYLCASSFSGSTTDTQYFGPGTRLTVL.

CDR3 nucleotides: TGTGCCTGGAGTGGGATACTAGGAAACACCATATATTTT. It translates to CAWSGILGNTIYF. This chain links TRBV30 with TRBJ1-3, with unresolved D. The V gene's germline CDR1 is GTSNPN and CDR2 SVGIG (reference sequence). Trimming stripped 1 base from V and 4 bases from J, with 8 bases between. The CDR3 sequence is 13 residues long.

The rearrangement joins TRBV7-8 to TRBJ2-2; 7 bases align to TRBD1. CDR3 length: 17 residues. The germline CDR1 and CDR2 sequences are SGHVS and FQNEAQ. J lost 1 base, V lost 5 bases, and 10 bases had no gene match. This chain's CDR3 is CASSLPQGYRNTGELFF. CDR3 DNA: TGTGCCAGCAGCCTCCCACAGGGGTACCGGAACACCGGGGAGCTGTTTTTT.

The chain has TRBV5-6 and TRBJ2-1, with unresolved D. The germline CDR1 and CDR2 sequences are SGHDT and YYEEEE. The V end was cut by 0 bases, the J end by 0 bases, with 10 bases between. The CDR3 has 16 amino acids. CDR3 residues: CASSLGAIRSYNEQFF. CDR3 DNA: TGTGCCAGCAGCTTGGGGGCAATTCGCTCCTACAATGAGCAGTTCTTC.

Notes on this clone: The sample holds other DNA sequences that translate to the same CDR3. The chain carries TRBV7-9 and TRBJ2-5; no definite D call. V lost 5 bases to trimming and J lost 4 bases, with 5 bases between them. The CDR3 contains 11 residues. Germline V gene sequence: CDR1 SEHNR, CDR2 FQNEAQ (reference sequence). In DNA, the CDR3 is TGTGCCAGCAGCCCGGGAGAGACCCAGTACTTC. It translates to CASSPGETQYF.

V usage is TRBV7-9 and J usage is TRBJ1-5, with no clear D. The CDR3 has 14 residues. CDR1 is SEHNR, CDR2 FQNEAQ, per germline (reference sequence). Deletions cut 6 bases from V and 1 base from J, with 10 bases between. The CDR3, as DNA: TGTGCCAGCAGTCGGCGGGGAAGCAATCAGCCCCAGCATTTT. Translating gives CASSRRGSNQPQHF.

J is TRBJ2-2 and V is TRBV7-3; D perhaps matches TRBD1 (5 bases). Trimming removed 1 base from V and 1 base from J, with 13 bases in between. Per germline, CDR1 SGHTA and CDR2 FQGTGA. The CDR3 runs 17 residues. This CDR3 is CASSLMGPTMNTGELFF. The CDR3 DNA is TGTGCCAGCAGCTTAATGGGGCCTACGATGAACACCGGGGAGCTGTTTTTT.

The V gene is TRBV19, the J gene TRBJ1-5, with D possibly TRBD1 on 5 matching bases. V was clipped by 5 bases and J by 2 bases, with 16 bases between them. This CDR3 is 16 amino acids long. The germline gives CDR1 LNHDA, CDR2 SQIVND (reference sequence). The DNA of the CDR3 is TGTGCCAGTAGTTCACAGGCATCTGGTGGCAATCAGCCCCAGCATTTT. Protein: CASSSQASGGNQPQHF. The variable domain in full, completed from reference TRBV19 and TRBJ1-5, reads DGGITQSPKYLFRKEGQNVTLSCEQNLNHDAMYWYRQDPGQGLRLIYYSQIVNDFQKGDIAEGYSVSREKKESFPLTVTSAQKNPTAFYLCASSSQASGGNQPQHFGDGTRLSIL.

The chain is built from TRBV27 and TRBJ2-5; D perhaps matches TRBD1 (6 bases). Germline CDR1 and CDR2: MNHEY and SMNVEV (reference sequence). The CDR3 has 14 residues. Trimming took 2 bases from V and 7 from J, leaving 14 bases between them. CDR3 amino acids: CASSLGGPAGTQYF. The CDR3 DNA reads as TGTGCCAGCAGTTTAGGGGGCCCGGCCGGGACCCAGTACTTC.

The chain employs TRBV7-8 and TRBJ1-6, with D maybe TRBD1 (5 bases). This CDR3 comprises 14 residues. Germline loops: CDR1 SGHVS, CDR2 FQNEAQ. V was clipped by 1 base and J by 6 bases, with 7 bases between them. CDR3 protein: CASSLVQGNSPLHF. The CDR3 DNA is TGTGCCAGCAGCTTAGTTCAGGGTAATTCACCCCTCCACTTT.

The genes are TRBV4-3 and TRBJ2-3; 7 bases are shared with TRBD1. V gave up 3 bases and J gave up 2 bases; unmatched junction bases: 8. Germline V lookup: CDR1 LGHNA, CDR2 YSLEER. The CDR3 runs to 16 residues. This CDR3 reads CASSHGTVTPTDTQYF. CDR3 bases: TGCGCCAGCAGCCATGGGACAGTAACCCCCACAGATACGCAGTATTTT.

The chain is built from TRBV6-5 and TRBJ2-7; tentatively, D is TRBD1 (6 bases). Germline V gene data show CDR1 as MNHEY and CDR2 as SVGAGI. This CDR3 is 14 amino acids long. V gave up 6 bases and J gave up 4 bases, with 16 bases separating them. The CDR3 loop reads CASRPGQTGYEQYF. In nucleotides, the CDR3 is TGTGCCAGCAGACCCGGACAGACGGGGTACGAGCAGTACTTC.

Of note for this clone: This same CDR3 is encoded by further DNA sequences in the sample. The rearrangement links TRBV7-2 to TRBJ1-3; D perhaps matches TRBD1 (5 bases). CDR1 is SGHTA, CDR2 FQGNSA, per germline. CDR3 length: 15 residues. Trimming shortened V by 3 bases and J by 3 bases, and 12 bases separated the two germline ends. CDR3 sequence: CASSLRRGSGNTIYF. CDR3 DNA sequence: TGTGCCAGCAGCTTGAGGAGGGGCAGTGGAAACACCATATATTTT.

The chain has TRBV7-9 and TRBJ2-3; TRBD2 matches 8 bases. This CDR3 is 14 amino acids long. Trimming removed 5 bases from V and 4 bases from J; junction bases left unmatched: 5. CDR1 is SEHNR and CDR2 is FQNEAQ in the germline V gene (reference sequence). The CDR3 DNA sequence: TGTGCCAGCAGCCCGGGGGGGTCAGCAGATACGCAGTATTTT. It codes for CASSPGGSADTQYF.